The 7 T cell receptor beta chains presented below share a single source sample, sequenced in a study of T cells in Graves' hyperthyroidism and ophthalmopathy. RNA transcripts yielded amplified TCR beta CDR3 regions. The study used the HTBI primer set for a first-round RT-PCR of the TCR CDR3. TCRdb fed the multiplex PCR reads into MiXCR, producing one record per CDR3 protein. This table has under 400,000 distinct CDR3 sequences, approximately 16% appearing once. The sample consisted of blood. These receptors originate from a man aged 25 to 40 with Graves' hyperthyroidism.

This clonotype appeared many times. This rearrangement joins TRBV4-1 to TRBJ1-1; 9 positions match TRBD1. V gave up 1 base and J gave up 5 bases; unmatched junction bases: 5. CDR3 length: 15 amino acids. The germline gives CDR1 MGHRA, CDR2 YSYEKL. The DNA for the CDR3 is TGCGCCAGCAGCCAAGCACAGGGGGCTTGGACTGAAGCTTTCTTT. Translation: CASSQAQGAWTEAFF.

The gene calls are TRBV7-2 and TRBJ2-2, with TRBD2 identical over 8 bases. Germline V gives CDR1 SGHTA, CDR2 FQGNSA. V lost 4 bases and J lost 6; bases outside the gene matches: 10. This CDR3 region has 16 residues. The CDR3 protein is CASSSRGGTGAGELFF. CDR3 DNA: TGTGCCAGCAGCTCCCGGGGGGGTACGGGAGCCGGGGAGCTGTTTTTT.

This clonotype showed up just a few times. V is TRBV27 and J is TRBJ2-7, with TRBD1 identical over 7 bases. This CDR3 has 15 amino acids. CDR1 is MNHEY, CDR2 SMNVEV, per germline (reference sequence). J gave up 1 base and V 6 bases, and 9 bases lay outside the gene matches. The CDR3 region has the DNA TGTGCCAGCAGCTTAAGGGACAGCCTATCCTACGAGCAGTACTTC. It specifies CASSLRDSLSYEQYF.

This clonotype came up many times. V gene TRBV28 combines with J gene TRBJ2-2, with 8 bases identical to TRBD2. Trimming took 3 bases from V and 4 from J; bases not matched to a gene: 7. CDR1 is MDHEN and CDR2 is SYDVKM in the germline V gene. The CDR3 contains 16 residues. This CDR3 reads CASSFLGGRTTGELFF. The CDR3 DNA sequence: TGTGCCAGCAGTTTTCTCGGCGGGAGGACCACCGGGGAGCTGTTTTTT.

This clonotype was detected many times. The V gene is TRBV12-5, the J gene TRBJ2-3; D not certain. CDR1 and CDR2 from the germline V gene are LGHNT and FRNRAP. Trimming pared 6 bases from V and 4 bases from J, leaving 8 bases between. This CDR3 spans 12 amino acids. The CDR3 nucleotides are TGTGCTAGTGGCCCCCGGCCAGATACGCAGTATTTT. Residues: CASGPRPDTQYF.

This clonotype was recorded many times. As DNA, the CDR3 is TGTGCCAGCAGCTTATACGCGGGTGCCGGTGGTGAAGCTTTCTTT. Its protein is CASSLYAGAGGEAFF. The chain carries TRBV7-2 and TRBJ1-1; D is ambiguous. The CDR3 is 15 amino acids. CDR1 is SGHTA and CDR2 is FQGNSA in the germline V gene. The germline V and J ends were trimmed by 2 bases and 7 bases, with 17 bases remaining between them.

This clonotype came up a few times. This chain links TRBV4-1 with TRBJ1-1; 9 bases match TRBD1. The length of the CDR3 is 17 residues. V lost 3 bases to trimming and J lost 0 bases; unmatched junction nucleotides: 8. In germline, CDR1 is MGHRA, CDR2 YSYEKL. CDR3 residues: CASSQDRGAWMNTEAFF. The CDR3 nucleotides read TGCGCCAGCAGCCAGGACAGGGGCGCATGGATGAACACTGAAGCTTTCTTT.